This TCR beta chain derives from a study of CD8 T cells in ankylosing spondylitis listed by TCRdb under 2017. For context, the study as a whole: The study profiled T cell receptor beta repertoires in healthy donors and ankylosing spondylitis patients to find disease-linked TCR variants. The full study cohort was made up of 25 ankylosing spondylitis patients and 108 healthy donors. Peripheral blood samples were taken, and synovial fluid was additionally collected from ankylosing spondylitis patients. Summary of the overall study and its limitations: The disease-linked clones were reported to be significantly enriched in matched synovial fluid samples from ankylosing spondylitis patients. Blood from ankylosing spondylitis patients appeared to be characterized by a TCR beta motif made up of several highly homologous amino acid variants. In peripheral blood, the disease-linked clones were found at relatively low frequencies and had a CD8+ phenotype. Some of the motif variants had been reported before in the synovial fluid and blood of reactive arthritis patients, a finding that suggests common disease-initiation mechanisms.

This clonotype was recorded many times. What this receptor recognizes is not known. The input lacks base qualities; no much larger clone sits a single base away. For sequencing, an Illumina HiSeq 2500 was employed. Quantitative 5'-RACE with molecular barcodes was the method used to prepare the TCR beta libraries. In the paper's pipeline: To identify disease-linked TCR variants, a new computational method was used, one built on a probabilistic model of VDJ rearrangement. TCRdb ran its own pipeline on the public reads, namely fastp trimming at Q25 and MiXCR clone calling, and kept in-frame beta chains. Under each unique CDR3 protein, matching rows form one entry showing the most common genes and DNA. TCRdb, rather than the study authors, made the V and J calls. Across this sample there are 180,000 or so distinct CDR3 sequences, with under 14% seen only once. 25% to 35% of the sample is taken by the ten largest.

The sample was blood, either unsorted or a sorted T cell fraction (not recorded which). The source of this sequence is a male donor with ankylosing spondylitis or in good health (not recorded which).

The bases are TGTGCCAGCAGCCCCCCCGTAGGGGGCTACACCTTC. Its protein reads: CASSPPVGGYTF. The V and J segments used are TRBV7-9 and TRBJ1-2, with no confident D gene call. CDR1 SEHNR and CDR2 FQNEAQ are derived from the germline V gene (reference sequence). The CDR3 runs 12 residues from the cysteine to the phenylalanine. Of the read, only the CDR3 DNA is kept; its 36 bases are in frame from base 1. V and J lose 5 bases and 8 bases, and a span of 12 bases separates them.